A single sample gave rise to the 21 T cell receptor beta chains below, sequenced in a study of blood T cell repertoires in COVID-19 (dated by TCRdb to about 2020). The protocol used for the library was the immunoSEQ multiplex PCR assay. What TCRdb holds here is the immuneACCESS table cut down to in-frame rearrangements. Part of the clones is not present; checked against another copy, under half of the missing clones reflect an unresolved V gene, and the others are unexplained. For this sample the table gives 150,000 to 200,000 clones, of which around 85% were detected only once. The leading ten clones occupy over 9.5% of the sample. Sequencing was carried out using peripheral blood. These receptors originate from a woman aged 55-69 years with COVID-19, enrolled during active disease.

This clone was picked up a small number of times. The chain uses TRBV5-1 and TRBJ1-3, with TRBD1 as a possible D gene (5 bases). The CDR3 has 14 amino acids. Germline-derived CDR1 and CDR2 are SGHRS and YFSETQ. V was trimmed by 3 bases and J by 0 bases, leaving 7 bases between them. The CDR3 loop is CASSSRDSGNTIYF. DNA for the CDR3: TGCGCCAGCAGCTCCAGGGACTCTGGAAACACCATATATTTT.

About this clone itself: Other DNA sequences from this sample encode an identical CDR3 as well. The chain joins TRBV5-4 to TRBJ2-7, with 14 bases aligning to TRBD2. V gave up 4 bases and J gave up 2 bases; unmatched junction bases: 2. Germline V lookup: CDR1 SGHNT, CDR2 YYREEE (reference sequence). The CDR3 runs to 15 residues. The CDR3 bases are TGTGCCAGCAGCCTGACTAGCGGGAGGGCCTACGAGCAGTACTTC. This gives the protein CASSLTSGRAYEQYF.

The chain combines TRBV24-1 with TRBJ1-1; D ambiguous. Deletions cut 0 bases from V and 1 base from J, with 14 bases between. The CDR3 has 17 amino acids. Germline assignment: CDR1 KGHDR and CDR2 SFDVKD. CDR3 in DNA: TGTGCCACCAGTGATTTGGAGGTCCGGGGTAGGAACACTGAAGCTTTCTTT. Translation: CATSDLEVRGRNTEAFF.

Details on this clone: The limits of the CDR3 on the DNA are not certain, so only TCRdb's listed CDR3 is given. The chain combines TRBV6-5 with TRBJ2-7; the D call TRBD2 from the table was never checked on the DNA. The CDR3 extends over 16 residues, inclusive of both ends. Germline CDR1 is MNHEY and CDR2 is SVGAGI. The CDR3 sequence is CASSSSRRAFSYEQYF.

V gene TRBV6-5 combines with J gene TRBJ2-7, with D maybe TRBD1 (6 bases). This CDR3 region has 15 residues. Germline V lookup: CDR1 MNHEY, CDR2 SVGAGI. The ends were cut back, 2 bases at V and 3 bases at J, with 14 bases in the middle. This CDR3 reads CASSYTSQGSYEQYF. CDR3 bases: TGTGCCAGCAGTTACACCTCTCAGGGGAGCTACGAGCAGTACTTC.

The V and J genes are TRBV4-3 and TRBJ2-5; TRBD2 agrees at 9 bases. CDR1 is LGHNA, CDR2 YSLEER, per germline. CDR3 length: 16 amino acids. The J segment lost 5 bases and the V segment lost 1 base, leaving 8 bases of the junction unmatched. CDR3 loop: CASSQGGGRAWETQYF. In nucleotides, the CDR3 is TGCGCCAGCAGCCAAGGCGGCGGGAGGGCCTGGGAGACCCAGTACTTC.

Remarks on this clone: The identical CDR3 is also encoded by other nucleotide sequences in the sample. V usage is TRBV18 and J usage is TRBJ1-1, with D possibly TRBD1 on 5 matching bases. Germline values: CDR1 KGHSH, CDR2 LQKENI. The CDR3 has 14 amino acids. The ends were cut back, 0 bases at V and 1 base at J, with 6 bases in the middle. The CDR3 nucleotides are TGTGCCAGCTCACCACCGGGGGGGAACACTGAAGCTTTCTTT. This sequence encodes CASSPPGGNTEAFF.

This rearrangement joins TRBV6-5 to TRBJ2-1; a weak D match, TRBD2 (5 bases). Deletions cut 4 bases from V and 10 bases from J, with 17 bases between. Germline V gene lookup returns CDR1 MNHEY and CDR2 SVGAGI. The CDR3 length is 14 residues. The CDR3 reads CASSSDLSGEEQFF. The DNA for the CDR3 is TGTGCCAGCAGTTCCGACCTTTCCGGGGAGGAGCAGTTCTTC.

This clone was detected only once. The chain combines TRBV9 with TRBJ2-3; the D gene is possibly TRBD1 (6 bases). The germline CDR1 and CDR2 sequences are SGDLS and YYNGEE. The length of the CDR3 is 16 residues. V lost 3 bases, J lost 2 bases, and 16 bases lay in between. This CDR3 reads CASSGYTGKPTDTQYF. DNA for the CDR3: TGTGCCAGCAGCGGATACACAGGGAAACCCACAGATACGCAGTATTTT.

The rearrangement uses TRBV5-8 and TRBJ1-2; a weak D match, TRBD1 (5 bases). V lost 2 bases and J lost 13, with 9 bases in between. This CDR3 is 10 amino acids long. Germline V gives CDR1 SGHTS, CDR2 YDEGEE. CDR3 region: CASSFRGSTF. The CDR3 region has the DNA TGTGCCAGCAGCTTTAGGGGATCCACCTTC.

The chain uses TRBV27 and TRBJ1-6; 7 bases agree with TRBD1. This CDR3 comprises 17 residues. The ends lost 3 bases at V and 8 bases at J; junction bases unmatched: 13. Germline-derived CDR1 and CDR2 are MNHEY and SMNVEV (reference sequence). Here the CDR3 reads CASSLRQGPMGDSPLHF. CDR3 nucleotide sequence: TGTGCCAGCAGTTTGCGACAGGGACCTATGGGGGATTCACCCCTCCACTTT.

This chain links TRBV9 with TRBJ2-1; possible D gene TRBD1, 6 bases. Germline V gene sequence: CDR1 SGDLS, CDR2 YYNGEE. The germline V and J ends were trimmed by 3 bases and 0 bases, with 13 bases remaining between them. CDR3 length: 16 residues. The CDR3 is CASSAYRAGSYNEQFF. Written as DNA, the CDR3 is TGTGCCAGCAGCGCATACAGGGCGGGCTCCTACAATGAGCAGTTCTTC.

This chain links TRBV4-3 with TRBJ2-2; 12 nucleotides match TRBD2. The CDR3 loop spans 17 amino acids. V lost 0 bases, J lost 5 bases, and 4 bases stayed unmatched. The V gene's germline CDR1 is LGHNA and CDR2 YSLEER. As DNA, the CDR3 is TGCGCCAGCAGCCAAGATGGACTAGCGGGATGGACCGGGGAGCTGTTTTTT. This gives the protein CASSQDGLAGWTGELFF.

The gene calls are TRBV19 and TRBJ1-2, with D possibly TRBD1 on 6 matching bases. Germline V gives CDR1 LNHDA, CDR2 SQIVND (reference sequence). The CDR3 is made up of 14 amino acids. The ends were cut back, 2 bases at V and 6 bases at J, with 13 bases in the middle. CDR3 region: CASSITRGSHGYTF. CDR3 DNA: TGTGCCAGTAGTATAACCAGGGGCTCGCATGGCTACACCTTC. The entire variable domain, with the rest obtained from reference TRBV19 and TRBJ1-2, is as follows: DGGITQSPKYLFRKEGQNVTLSCEQNLNHDAMYWYRQDPGQGLRLIYYSQIVNDFQKGDIAEGYSVSREKKESFPLTVTSAQKNPTAFYLCASSITRGSHGYTFGSGTRLTVV.

The rearrangement uses TRBV12-5 and TRBJ2-3; 13 bases agree with TRBD2. Looked up from germline, CDR1 is LGHNT and CDR2 is FRNRAP. The junction had 3 bases not matched to a gene; V was cut back by 3 bases and J by 3 bases. This CDR3 is 16 amino acids long. The CDR3 DNA sequence: TGTGCTAGTGGTTTAAGACTAGCGGGAGGTACAGATACGCAGTATTTT. This encodes CASGLRLAGGTDTQYF.

J is TRBJ1-6 and V is TRBV4-1; TRBD1 aligns across 9 bases. The CDR3 sequence is 16 residues long. Trimming took 4 bases from V and 7 from J; bases not matched to a gene: 8. The V gene's germline CDR1 is MGHRA and CDR2 YSYEKL. The CDR3 here is CASSPLDRGNNSPLHF. The CDR3 nucleotides are TGCGCCAGCAGCCCTCTTGACAGGGGGAACAATTCACCCCTCCACTTT.

The chain links TRBV10-3 to TRBJ1-4; TRBD1 aligns across 7 bases. Trimming cost V 3 bases and J 8 bases; bases outside gene matches: 6. The CDR3 covers 14 residues. Per the germline V gene, CDR1 is ENHRY and CDR2 is SYGVKD. The CDR3 here is CAISDQGGTEKLFF. The CDR3 nucleotides are TGTGCCATCAGTGATCAGGGGGGAACGGAAAAACTGTTTTTT.

The chain employs TRBV9 and TRBJ2-1; 10 bases line up with TRBD1. The CDR3 is made up of 15 amino acids. Germline-derived CDR1 and CDR2 are SGDLS and YYNGEE. J lost 3 bases, V lost 2 bases, and 2 bases had no gene match. The CDR3 DNA reads TGTGCCAGCAGCGTGGGGACAGGGGACTACAATGAGCAGTTCTTC. Translated, it gives CASSVGTGDYNEQFF.

Here the CDR3 DNA reads TGTGCCATCGGGACAGCTAATTCACCCCTCCACTTT. This translates into CAIGTANSPLHF. The gene calls are TRBV6-6 and TRBJ1-6, with TRBD1 matching over 7 bases. Germline lookup yields CDR1 MNHNY and CDR2 SVGAGI (reference sequence). The CDR3 totals 12 residues. With 10 bases clipped from V and 6 bases from J, the junction kept 3 bases outside the gene matches.

The rearrangement uses TRBV5-1 and TRBJ2-6; D ambiguous. Trimming cost V 6 bases and J 0 bases, with 16 bases left between them. This CDR3 region has 17 residues. Germline lookup yields CDR1 SGHRS and CDR2 YFSETQ. The chain's CDR3 is CASTYLESGSGANVLTF. The CDR3 bases are TGCGCCAGCACATACTTAGAAAGTGGCTCTGGGGCCAACGTCCTGACTTTC.

V gene TRBV6-1 combines with J gene TRBJ2-3; the match to TRBD2 covers 10 bases. CDR1 is MNHNS and CDR2 is SASEGT in the germline V gene. Trimming took 3 bases from V and 2 from J; bases not matched to a gene: 5. This CDR3 region has 16 residues. The CDR3 DNA sequence: TGTGCCAGCAGTGAGAATCTAGCGGGAGCCACAGATACGCAGTATTTT. This translates into CASSENLAGATDTQYF.